These 3 T cell receptor beta chains were sequenced from one sample in a study of human T cells and chemical hapten exposure. Using its own MiXCR run on the RACE reads, TCRdb lists one record per CDR3 protein. The sample carries 380,000 or so distinct CDR3 sequences, more than 4.5% recorded once. Time point indicated: patch test 1, 2 weeks after DPC sensitization. Treatment: therapeutic diphenylcyclopropenone sensitization with weekly scalp DPC. The sequences come from whole blood, collected in connection with sensitization to the hapten diphenylcyclopropenone (DPC). These receptors were taken from a woman aged 50 to 65 with alopecia areata. Some clones in this sample may be carry-over from other donors' samples.

This rearrangement joins TRBV6-5 to TRBJ1-2, with a weak D call TRBD1 (5 bases). Germline V gene sequence: CDR1 MNHEY, CDR2 SVGAGI. V was cut by 0 bases and J by 5 bases, with 10 bases left in between. This CDR3 has 14 residues. The CDR3 here is CASSYSSGIYGYTF. The CDR3, as DNA: TGTGCCAGCAGTTACTCGTCAGGGATTTATGGCTACACCTTC.

This clonotype was detected many times. The V and J genes are TRBV28 and TRBJ2-2; no clear D. Trimming removed 5 bases at V and 4 bases at J, with 14 bases between. This CDR3 comprises 15 residues. Germline CDR1 reads MDHEN; CDR2 reads SYDVKM. The CDR3 is CASSALGRGTGELFF. CDR3 coding DNA: TGTGCCAGCAGTGCCCTAGGGCGAGGCACCGGGGAGCTGTTTTTT.

This clonotype turned up a few times. The chain carries TRBV27 and TRBJ1-5; 9 positions agree with TRBD1. CDR3 size: 15 residues. V was clipped by 2 bases and J by 6 bases; unmatched bases: 5. Germline CDR1 MNHEY, CDR2 SMNVEV (reference sequence). The CDR3 DNA reads TGTGCCAGCAGTTTAGTACAGGGGGCAAGTCAGCCCCAGCATTTT. Amino acid sequence: CASSLVQGASQPQHF.